The rows below give T cell receptor beta chains drawn from one sample of a study of T cell responses to AZD1222 COVID-19 vaccine. Sequencing was performed with immunoSEQ multiplex PCR; in TCRdb, only in-frame clones are kept and a portion is missing. Of roughly 110,000 clones listed, around 88% were seen once; the top ten hold less than 6.5%. This material consisted of peripheral blood, taken 28 days after the second AZD1222 dose. The receptors were sampled from an adult who received the AZD1222 COVID-19 vaccine. Both conserved end residues are trimmed from each CDR3. Fields, in order: V gene, CDR3 protein.

V: TRBV2; CDR3: ASSPGGSYEQY
V: TRBV2; CDR3: ASSVYQSNEKLF
V: TRBV28; CDR3: ASAQRGGINEQY
V: TRBV3-1/TRBV3-2; CDR3: ASSQRGTHEQY
V: TRBV3-1/TRBV3-2; CDR3: ASSTPPNWDTQY
V: TRBV27; CDR3: ASSLSISLGYGYT
V: TRBV6-5; CDR3: ASSYSQGGYT
V: TRBV28; CDR3: ASTPPTKAKNIQY
V: TRBV6-4; CDR3: ASSARWGEAF
V: TRBV6-1; CDR3: ASSGIRGSSGNTIY
V: TRBV27; CDR3: ASSIYTGELF
V: TRBV28; CDR3: ASSSSESSYNSPLH
V: TRBV13; CDR3: ASSFGTANTEAF
V: TRBV6-5; CDR3: ASSTGTGNSPLH
V: TRBV21-1; CDR3: ASSNEPFYEQY
V: TRBV29-1; CDR3: SVKGQNTEAF
V: TRBV7-2; CDR3: ASSLDRAVDEQF
V: TRBV24-1; CDR3: ATSDLSGGSYNEQF
V: TRBV7-3; CDR3: ASSPGRDRITDTQY
V: TRBV9; CDR3: ASSPGGESSGYT
V: TRBV3-1/TRBV3-2; CDR3: ASSQHVQTDRVGSPLH
V: TRBV3-1/TRBV3-2; CDR3: ASSLRDSTAEAF
V: TRBV6-4; CDR3: ASSDDTGTSGDYEQY
V: TRBV7-2; CDR3: ASSSQAGSNEKLF
V: TRBV7-2; CDR3: ASSLGIAGSPLH
V: TRBV7-9; CDR3: AIVDRNTGELF
V: TRBV3-1/TRBV3-2; CDR3: ASSQAGHEGLIY
V: TRBV7-2; CDR3: ASSLDGRDGTF
V: TRBV6-4; CDR3: ASSVGFGETQY
V: TRBV20-1; CDR3: SASGLAGGADTQY
V: TRBV4-1; CDR3: ASSQRRQGANTGELF
V: TRBV28; CDR3: ASSHTRVTGGYT
V: TRBV4-3; CDR3: ASSFGTGNTEAF
V: TRBV28; CDR3: ASSTWTANYGYT
V: TRBV7-3; CDR3: ASSLIGTNEQF
V: TRBV5-4; CDR3: ASSLAASGGWGETQY
V: TRBV12-5; CDR3: ASGLVPPPGQPQH
V: TRBV5-1; CDR3: ASSRGRGGKGFLKAF
V: TRBV10-3; CDR3: AIRGTGAEKLF
V: TRBV28; CDR3: ASIQDGNYGYT
V: TRBV29-1; CDR3: SGQGGDTQY